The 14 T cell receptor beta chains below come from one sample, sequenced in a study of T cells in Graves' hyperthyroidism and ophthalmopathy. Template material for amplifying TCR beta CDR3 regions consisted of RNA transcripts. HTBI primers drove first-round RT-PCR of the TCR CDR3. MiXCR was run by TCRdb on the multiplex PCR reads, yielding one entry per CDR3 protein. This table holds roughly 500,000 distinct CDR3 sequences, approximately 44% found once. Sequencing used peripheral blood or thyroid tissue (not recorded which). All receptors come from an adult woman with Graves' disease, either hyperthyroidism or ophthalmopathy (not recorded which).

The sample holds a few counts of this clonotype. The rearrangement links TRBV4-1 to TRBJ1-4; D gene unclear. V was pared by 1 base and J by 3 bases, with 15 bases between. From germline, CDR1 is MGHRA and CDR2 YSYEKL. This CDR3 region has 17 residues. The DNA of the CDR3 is TGCGCCAGCAGCCAAGGTCAAGGAGTTAGGGCTAATGAAAAACTGTTTTTT. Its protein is CASSQGQGVRANEKLFF.

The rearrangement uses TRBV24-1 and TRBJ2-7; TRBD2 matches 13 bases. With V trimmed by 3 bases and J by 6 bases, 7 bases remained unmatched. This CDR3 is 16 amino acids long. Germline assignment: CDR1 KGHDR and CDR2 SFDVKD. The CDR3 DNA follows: TGTGCCACCAGTGATCCCCGGACTAGCGGGAGCCGCGAGCAGTACTTC. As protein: CATSDPRTSGSREQYF.

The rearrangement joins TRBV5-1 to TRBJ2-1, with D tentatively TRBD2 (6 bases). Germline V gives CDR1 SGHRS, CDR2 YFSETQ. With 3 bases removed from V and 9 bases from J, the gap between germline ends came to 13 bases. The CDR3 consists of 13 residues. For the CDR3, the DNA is TGCGCCAGCAGCTCCCCGGAGGGCAGTGAGCAGTTCTTC. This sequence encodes CASSSPEGSEQFF.

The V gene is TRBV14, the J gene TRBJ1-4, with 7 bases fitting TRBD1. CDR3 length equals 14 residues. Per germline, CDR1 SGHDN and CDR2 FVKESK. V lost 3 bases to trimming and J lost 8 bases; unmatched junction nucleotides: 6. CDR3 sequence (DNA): TGTGCCAGCAGCCAGAGGACAGGCGGGGAAAAACTGTTTTTT. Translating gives CASSQRTGGEKLFF.

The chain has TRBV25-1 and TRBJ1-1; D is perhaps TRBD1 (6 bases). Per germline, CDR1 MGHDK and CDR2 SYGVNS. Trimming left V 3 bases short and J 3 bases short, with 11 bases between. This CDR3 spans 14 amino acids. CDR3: CASSDFAGDTEAFF. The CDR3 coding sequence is TGTGCCAGCAGTGACTTCGCAGGGGACACTGAAGCTTTCTTT.

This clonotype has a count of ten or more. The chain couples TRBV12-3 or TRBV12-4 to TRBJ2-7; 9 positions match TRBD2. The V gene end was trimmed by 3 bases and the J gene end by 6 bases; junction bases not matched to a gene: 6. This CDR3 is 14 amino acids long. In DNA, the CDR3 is TGTGCCAGCAGTTTCCGCGGGAGGGCCCCCGAGCAGTACTTC. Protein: CASSFRGRAPEQYF.

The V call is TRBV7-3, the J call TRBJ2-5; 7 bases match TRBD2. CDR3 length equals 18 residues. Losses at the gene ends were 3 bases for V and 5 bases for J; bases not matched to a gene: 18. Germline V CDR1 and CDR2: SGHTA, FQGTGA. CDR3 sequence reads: CASSFVRLAENTGETQYF. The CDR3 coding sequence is TGTGCCAGCAGCTTCGTGCGGCTAGCGGAGAACACCGGGGAGACCCAGTACTTC.

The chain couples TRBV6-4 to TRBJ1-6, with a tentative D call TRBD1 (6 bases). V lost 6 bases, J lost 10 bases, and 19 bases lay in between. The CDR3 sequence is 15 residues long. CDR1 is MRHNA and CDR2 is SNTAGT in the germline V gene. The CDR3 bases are TGTGCCAGCAGCCCCCAACCGGACCAGGGGTCACCCCTCCACTTT. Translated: CASSPQPDQGSPLHF.

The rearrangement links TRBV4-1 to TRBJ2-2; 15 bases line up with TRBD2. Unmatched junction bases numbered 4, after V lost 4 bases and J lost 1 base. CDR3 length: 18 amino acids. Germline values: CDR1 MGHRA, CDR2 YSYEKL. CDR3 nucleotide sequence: TGCGCCAGCAGCCGAGGACTAGCGGGAGGGATGAACACCGGGGAGCTGTTTTTT. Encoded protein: CASSRGLAGGMNTGELFF.

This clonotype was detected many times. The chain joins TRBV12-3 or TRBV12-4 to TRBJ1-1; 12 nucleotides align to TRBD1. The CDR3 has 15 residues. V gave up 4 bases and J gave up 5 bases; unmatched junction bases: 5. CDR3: CASSWGQGATTEAFF. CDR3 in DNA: TGTGCCAGCAGTTGGGGACAGGGGGCAACGACTGAAGCTTTCTTT.

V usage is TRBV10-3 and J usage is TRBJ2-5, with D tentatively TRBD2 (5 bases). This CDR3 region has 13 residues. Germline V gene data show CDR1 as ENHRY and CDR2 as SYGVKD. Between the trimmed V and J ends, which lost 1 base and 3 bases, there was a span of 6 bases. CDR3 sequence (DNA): TGTGCCATCAGTGAGTTGGAGGAAGAGACCCAGTACTTC. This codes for CAISELEEETQYF.

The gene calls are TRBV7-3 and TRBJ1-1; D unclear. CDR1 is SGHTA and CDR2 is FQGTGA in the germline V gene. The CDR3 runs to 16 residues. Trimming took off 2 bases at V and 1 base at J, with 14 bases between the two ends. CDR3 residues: CASSLDGSGPNTEAFF. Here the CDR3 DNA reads TGTGCCAGCAGCTTAGACGGGAGTGGTCCGAACACTGAAGCTTTCTTT.

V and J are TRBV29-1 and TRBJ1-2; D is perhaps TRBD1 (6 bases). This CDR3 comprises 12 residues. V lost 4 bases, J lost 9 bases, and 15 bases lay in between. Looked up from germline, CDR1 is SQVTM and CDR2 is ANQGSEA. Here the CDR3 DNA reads TGCAGCGTTGGGAGGGGGGGGCAGAGCTACACCTTC. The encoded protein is CSVGRGGQSYTF.

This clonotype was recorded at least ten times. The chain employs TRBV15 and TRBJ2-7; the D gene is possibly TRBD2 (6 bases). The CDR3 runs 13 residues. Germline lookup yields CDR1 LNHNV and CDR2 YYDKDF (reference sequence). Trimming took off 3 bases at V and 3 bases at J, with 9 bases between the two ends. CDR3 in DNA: TGTGCCACCAGCAGCGGGGGTCTCTACGAGCAGTACTTC. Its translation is CATSSGGLYEQYF.